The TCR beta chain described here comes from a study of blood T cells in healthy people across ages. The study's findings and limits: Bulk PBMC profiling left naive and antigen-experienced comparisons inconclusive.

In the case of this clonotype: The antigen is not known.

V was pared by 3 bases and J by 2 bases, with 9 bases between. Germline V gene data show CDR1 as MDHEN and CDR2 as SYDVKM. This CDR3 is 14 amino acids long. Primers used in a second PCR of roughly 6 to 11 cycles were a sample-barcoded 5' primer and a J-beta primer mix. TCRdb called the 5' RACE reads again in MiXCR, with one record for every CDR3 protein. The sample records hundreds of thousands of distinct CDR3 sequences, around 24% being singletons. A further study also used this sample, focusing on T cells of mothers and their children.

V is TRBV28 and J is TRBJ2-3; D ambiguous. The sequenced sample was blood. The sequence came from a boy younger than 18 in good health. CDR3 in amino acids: CASSFRLYTDTQYF. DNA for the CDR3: TGTGCCAGCAGTTTCCGACTGTACACAGATACGCAGTATTTT.